This TCR beta chain derives from a study of response to subunit inactivated influenza vaccine. TCRdb re-called the RT-PCR reads through MiXCR, storing one row per CDR3 protein. Of about 190,000 distinct CDR3 sequences listed, 13% to 15% are singletons. Study-wide results and caveats: Authors suggested few new T cells are recruited by each seasonal influenza vaccination.

Germline loops: CDR1 LGHDT, CDR2 YNNKEL (reference sequence). This CDR3 contains 18 residues. Trimming took 3 bases from V and 2 from J; bases not matched to a gene: 11. This clonotype came up many times. Its antigen is currently unknown. This TCR was sampled from a man aged 50-59 years who received an inactivated influenza vaccine. V usage is TRBV3-1 and J usage is TRBJ1-5; 9 positions agree with TRBD1. The sample in question was CD8+ T cells sorted from PBMCs, obtained around 5 days after vaccination. As DNA, the CDR3 is TGTGCCAGCAGCCATTCACCGGGACAGGGTTTCGGCAATCAGCCCCAGCATTTT. Translating gives CASSHSPGQGFGNQPQHF.